This TCR beta chain is from a study of radiation and T cells in renal cell carcinoma. Measured with immunoSEQ multiplex PCR; TCRdb has only the in-frame clones, and not every one. The repertoire holds around 130,000 clones, with approximately 75% as singletons. Sample time point: blood 2 weeks post-SBRT. Treatment of the sample: 15 Gy SBRT to primary tumor, nephrectomy 4 weeks later. This clone has a handful of counts. Its antigen remains unknown. The germline CDR1 and CDR2 sequences are LNHNV and YYDKDF (reference sequence). The CDR3 covers 15 residues. J was trimmed by 2 bases and V by 2 bases; bases with no gene match: 5. Study conclusions and caveats: In blood, top tumor clones expanded by 2 weeks, shrinking by 4.

The chain recombines TRBV15 with TRBJ2-7, with 8 bases fitting TRBD1. The TCR originated in an older woman with renal cell carcinoma. Sample: blood, taken from a patient whose treatment included radiotherapy and nephrectomy. The CDR3 nucleotides read TGTGCCACCAGCAGAAGACAGGGGTTTCCCTACGAGCAGTACTTC. This translates into CATSRRQGFPYEQYF.